Each of the 26 T cell receptor beta chains below was sequenced from the same sample in a study of regulatory T cells in long-lasting Graves disease. Time point: newly diagnosed GD, antithyroid drugs for less than 3 months. PBMC RNA served as the TCR library source. The TCR beta library used iRepertoire HTBI primers with Arm-PCR amplification of CDR3. A single record per CDR3 protein comes from TCRdb applying MiXCR to the multiplex PCR reads. The table shows some 460,000 distinct CDR3 sequences, with 15% to 20% occurring only once. Another study also made use of these data, one on T cells in Graves' hyperthyroidism and ophthalmopathy.

The material was peripheral blood mononuclear cells (PBMCs), obtained at new diagnosis, from a patient treated with antithyroid drugs. Every receptor here comes from a man in his forties or fifties with Graves disease.

The chain carries TRBV2 and TRBJ1-5; the D is unclear. The germline V gene has CDR1 SNHLY and CDR2 FYNNEI. V was shortened by 7 bases and J by 1 base, with 5 bases between the two germline ends. CDR3 size: 12 residues. CDR3 sequence reads: CASTRSNQPQHF. The CDR3 DNA reads as TGTGCCAGCACCCGAAGCAATCAGCCCCAGCATTTT.

This clonotype was counted ten times or more. This sequence joins TRBV28 and TRBJ2-6; D might be TRBD2 (5 bases). The germline V gene has CDR1 MDHEN and CDR2 SYDVKM. The CDR3 has 16 residues. V lost 5 bases and J lost 2, with 13 bases in between. CDR3 residues: CASSRRSGPGANVLTF. Written as DNA, the CDR3 is TGTGCCAGCAGTCGCCGAAGCGGCCCTGGGGCCAACGTCCTGACTTTC.

This clonotype was seen many times. The rearrangement joins TRBV27 to TRBJ2-3; D might be TRBD2 (6 bases). With 2 bases removed from V and 4 bases from J, the gap between germline ends came to 13 bases. CDR1 and CDR2 (germline): MNHEY, SMNVEV (reference sequence). The CDR3 length is 15 residues. The CDR3 DNA follows: TGTGCCAGCAGTTTAGTCGGGAGTGGGTCAGATACGCAGTATTTT. It is translated as CASSLVGSGSDTQYF.

This clonotype was detected ten times or more. The chain uses TRBV9 and TRBJ2-1; 7 bases align to TRBD1. The J call is uncertain, as TRBJ2-5 better fits the DNA end. The CDR3 spans 13 residues. Per germline, CDR1 SGDLS and CDR2 YYNGEE. The CDR3 sequence is CASSGDRAETQYF. In nucleotides, the CDR3 is TGTGCCAGCAGCGGGGACAGAGCCGAGACCCAGTACTTC.

Ten or more counts support this clonotype. The rearrangement links TRBV12-3 or TRBV12-4 to TRBJ2-1; 7 positions match TRBD2. The V gene end was trimmed by 1 base and the J gene end by 9 bases; junction bases not matched to a gene: 9. This CDR3 has 15 amino acids. CDR3 sequence reads: CASSLGGGWHSEQFF. The CDR3 nucleotides read TGTGCCAGCAGTTTAGGGGGGGGGTGGCACAGTGAGCAGTTCTTC.

This clonotype appeared many times. The CDR3 region has the DNA TGTGCCTGGAGTGAAACCCGTCAACGGCCCCAGCATTTT. Translating it yields CAWSETRQRPQHF. The V call is TRBV30, the J call TRBJ1-5; the D is unclear. Germline lookup yields CDR1 GTSNPN and CDR2 SVGIG (reference sequence). The germline V and J ends were trimmed by 1 base and 9 bases, with 13 bases remaining between them. The CDR3 has 13 residues.

The V and J genes are TRBV28 and TRBJ2-7; possible D gene TRBD2, 5 bases. V was shortened by 4 bases and J by 4 bases, with 17 bases between the two germline ends. Germline lookup yields CDR1 MDHEN and CDR2 SYDVKM. This CDR3 comprises 15 residues. The CDR3 loop is CASSSRGLYLYEQYF. DNA of the CDR3: TGTGCCAGCAGTTCTCGGGGTCTGTACCTGTACGAGCAGTACTTC.

Ten or more counts support this clonotype. The V gene is TRBV10-3, the J gene TRBJ2-5, with a tentative D call TRBD1 (6 bases). The CDR3 contains 12 residues. V shed 10 bases and J shed 2 bases, with 11 bases lying between them. Germline V gene sequence: CDR1 ENHRY, CDR2 SYGVKD. In DNA form, the CDR3 reads TGTGCCAGCCGACAGGCTCAAGAGACCCAGTACTTC. This encodes CASRQAQETQYF.

This clonotype was recorded a few times. The V call is TRBV12-5, the J call TRBJ2-1; no clear D gene. This CDR3 contains 12 residues. The V end lost 0 bases, the J end lost 6 bases, and 3 bases lay between the germline ends. CDR1 is LGHNT and CDR2 is FRNRAP in the germline V gene. The CDR3 reads CASGLVPNEQFF. The CDR3 region has the DNA TGTGCTAGTGGTTTGGTACCCAATGAGCAGTTCTTC.

The chain couples TRBV20-1 to TRBJ2-7, with 9 bases aligning to TRBD2. With V trimmed by 8 bases and J by 2 bases, 16 bases remained unmatched. This CDR3 is built from 16 residues. Germline V CDR1 and CDR2: DFQATT, SNEGSKA (reference sequence). The CDR3 region is CSSTSSGTSPTYEQYF. In DNA, the CDR3 is TGCAGTTCAACTTCCTCGGGGACTAGCCCTACCTACGAGCAGTACTTC.

This clonotype was observed many times. The V call is TRBV20-1, the J call TRBJ1-1; no clear D gene. Germline lookup yields CDR1 DFQATT and CDR2 SNEGSKA (reference sequence). V was cut by 0 bases and J by 3 bases, with 17 bases left in between. This CDR3 contains 16 residues. The CDR3 is CSARDVRRTTDTEAFF. The CDR3, as DNA: TGCAGTGCTAGAGATGTTAGACGAACGACGGACACTGAAGCTTTCTTT.

This clonotype has a single count. V usage is TRBV20-1 and J usage is TRBJ2-3; TRBD2 matches at 12 bases. The ends lost 3 bases at V and 3 bases at J; junction bases unmatched: 7. Germline V lookup: CDR1 DFQATT, CDR2 SNEGSKA (reference sequence). The length of the CDR3 is 16 residues. CDR3 loop: CSASGASGRATDTQYF. DNA for the CDR3: TGCAGTGCTAGTGGGGCTAGCGGGAGGGCAACAGATACGCAGTATTTT.

This clonotype has only a few counts. The chain links TRBV5-1 to TRBJ1-1, with 9 bases that match TRBD1. Germline lookup yields CDR1 SGHRS and CDR2 YFSETQ. CDR3 size: 15 residues. Trimming cost V 4 bases and J 3 bases; bases outside gene matches: 7. CDR3: CASSSEGQGHTEAFF. The CDR3 DNA is TGCGCCAGCAGCAGCGAAGGACAGGGGCACACTGAAGCTTTCTTT.

This clonotype occurred many times. The chain is built from TRBV6-5 and TRBJ2-2; D is unclear. Per germline, CDR1 MNHEY and CDR2 SVGAGI. The CDR3 covers 15 residues. V lost 4 bases, J lost 2 bases, and 11 bases lay in between. In nucleotides, the CDR3 is TGTGCCAGCAGTTTGCAAACTCTAAACACCGGGGAGCTGTTTTTT. It specifies CASSLQTLNTGELFF.

Written as DNA, the CDR3 is TGCGCCAGCAGCATCCCGGGACAGGGGCGCTTGGGCACTGGGGCCAACGTCCTGACTTTC. Amino acids: CASSIPGQGRLGTGANVLTF. This sequence joins TRBV5-1 and TRBJ2-6; TRBD1 matches at 10 bases. Per the germline V gene, CDR1 is SGHRS and CDR2 is YFSETQ. The CDR3 has 20 residues. V shed 4 bases, J shed 2 bases, and the junction held 15 bases outside the gene matches.

This clonotype was counted at least ten times. The chain links TRBV5-1 to TRBJ1-1, with 8 nucleotides matching TRBD1. With V trimmed by 4 bases and J by 7 bases, 12 bases remained unmatched. CDR3 size: 15 residues. Germline CDR1 SGHRS, CDR2 YFSETQ. The CDR3: CASSQSGQGQLEAFF. DNA for the CDR3: TGCGCCAGCAGCCAAAGCGGACAGGGTCAACTTGAAGCTTTCTTT.

The sample holds many counts of this clonotype. CDR3 nucleotides: TGTGCCAGCAGCCCCACCGGGAACACCTACGAGCAGTACTTC. The encoded protein is CASSPTGNTYEQYF. V gene TRBV7-8 combines with J gene TRBJ2-7, with D perhaps matching TRBD2 (5 bases). The V gene lost 5 bases and the J gene lost 2 bases, with 13 bases spanning the gap. Germline V lookup: CDR1 SGHVS, CDR2 FQNEAQ. CDR3 length: 14 amino acids.

CDR3 residues: CASRLDREAFF. CDR3 nucleotides: TGTGCCAGCAGATTGGACAGGGAAGCTTTCTTT. The genes are TRBV2 and TRBJ1-1; TRBD1 aligns across 7 bases. Germline values: CDR1 SNHLY, CDR2 FYNNEI. The ends lost 6 bases at V and 8 bases at J; junction bases unmatched: 3. This CDR3 spans 11 amino acids.

This clonotype has only a few counts. The rearrangement links TRBV15 to TRBJ2-5; D is ambiguous. CDR3 size: 13 residues. V gave up 0 bases and J gave up 5 bases, with 7 bases separating them. The germline V gene has CDR1 LNHNV and CDR2 YYDKDF (reference sequence). CDR3 region: CATSRDPRETQYF. Here the CDR3 DNA reads TGTGCCACCAGCAGAGATCCCCGCGAGACCCAGTACTTC.

This clonotype has more than one count but fewer than ten. The rearrangement joins TRBV6-1 to TRBJ2-1; D unresolved. Germline V gene sequence: CDR1 MNHNS, CDR2 SASEGT. The CDR3 has 14 amino acids. With 5 bases removed from V and 4 bases from J, the gap between germline ends came to 12 bases. The CDR3 bases are TGTGCCAGCAGTCCGACGATCCAATACAATGAGCAGTTCTTC. This translates into CASSPTIQYNEQFF.

At least ten counts were recorded for this clonotype. The CDR3 sequence: CACGTFSYEQYF. For the CDR3, the DNA is TGTGCCTGCGGGACATTCTCCTACGAGCAGTACTTC. The J gene is TRBJ2-7, the V gene TRBV30; possible D gene TRBD1, 6 bases. The CDR3 spans 12 residues. V was cut by 6 bases and J by 0 bases, with 9 bases left in between. CDR1 and CDR2 (germline): GTSNPN, SVGIG (reference sequence). Supplemented by reference TRBV30 and TRBJ2-7, the full variable domain reads SQTIHQWPATLVQPVGSPLSLECTVEGTSNPNLYWYRQAAGRGLQLLFYSVGIGQISSEVPQNLSASRPQDRQFILSSKKLLLSDSGFYLCACGTFSYEQYFGPGTRLTVT.

J is TRBJ2-1 and V is TRBV30; D uncertain. From germline, CDR1 is GTSNPN and CDR2 SVGIG (reference sequence). This CDR3 is built from 14 residues. V was pared by 3 bases and J by 0 bases, with 9 bases between. The CDR3 loop is CAWRKVSSYNEQFF. Written as DNA, the CDR3 is TGTGCCTGGAGGAAGGTGAGCTCCTACAATGAGCAGTTCTTC.

This clonotype showed up just a few times. This chain uses TRBV15 with TRBJ2-5; D possibly corresponds to TRBD2 (5 bases). V gave up 8 bases and J gave up 5 bases, with 12 bases separating them. CDR3 length equals 12 residues. Germline V lookup: CDR1 LNHNV, CDR2 YYDKDF (reference sequence). In nucleotides, the CDR3 is TGTGCCACCTCCCCGGGAACGGAGACCCAGTACTTC. Translation: CATSPGTETQYF.

Only a few counts were recorded for this clonotype. This rearrangement joins TRBV25-1 to TRBJ2-5; perhaps TRBD1 as D (5 bases). Between the trimmed V and J ends, which lost 1 base and 4 bases, there was a span of 16 bases. This CDR3 spans 16 amino acids. Germline loops: CDR1 MGHDK, CDR2 SYGVNS. The CDR3, as DNA: TGTGCCAGCAGTGAATTAGGGGTACAGCCGGGAGAGACCCAGTACTTC. Translated, it gives CASSELGVQPGETQYF. Based on the CDR3 plus reference TRBV25-1 and TRBJ2-5, the full variable domain is EADIYQTPRYLVIGTGKKITLECSQTMGHDKMYWYQQDPGMELHLIHYSYGVNSTEKGDLSSESTVSRIRTEHFPLTLESARPSHTSQYLCASSELGVQPGETQYFGPGTRLLVL.

There are a few counts of this clonotype. The chain uses TRBV5-1 and TRBJ1-6; a weak D match, TRBD1 (6 bases). The V and J ends lost 1 base and 10 bases respectively, with 15 bases between them. The germline gives CDR1 SGHRS, CDR2 YFSETQ. The CDR3 is 15 residues long. Written as DNA, the CDR3 is TGCGCCAGCAGCTTGTCCGTGGCCCAGGGGTCACCCCTCCACTTT. It codes for CASSLSVAQGSPLHF.

The V and J genes are TRBV7-9 and TRBJ2-6; 7 positions match TRBD1. Germline-derived CDR1 and CDR2 are SEHNR and FQNEAQ (reference sequence). The junction had 7 bases not matched to a gene; V was cut back by 1 base and J by 4 bases. This CDR3 is built from 17 residues. This CDR3 is CASSLGQGKAGANVLTF. The CDR3 bases are TGTGCCAGCAGCTTAGGACAGGGCAAGGCCGGGGCCAACGTCCTGACTTTC.